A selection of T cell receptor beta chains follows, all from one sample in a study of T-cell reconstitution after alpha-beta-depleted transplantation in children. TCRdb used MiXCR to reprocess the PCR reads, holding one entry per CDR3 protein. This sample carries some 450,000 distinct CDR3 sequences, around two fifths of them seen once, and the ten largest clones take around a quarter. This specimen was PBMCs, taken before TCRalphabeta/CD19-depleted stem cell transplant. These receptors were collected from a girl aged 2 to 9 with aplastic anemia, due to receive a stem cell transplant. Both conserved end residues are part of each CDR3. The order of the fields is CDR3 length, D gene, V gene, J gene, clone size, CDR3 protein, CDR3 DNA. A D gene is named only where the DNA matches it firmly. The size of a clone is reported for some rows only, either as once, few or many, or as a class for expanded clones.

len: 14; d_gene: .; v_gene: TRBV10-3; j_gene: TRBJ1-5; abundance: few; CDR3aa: CAISGGGSNQPQHF; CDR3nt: TGTGCCATCAGTGGGGGGGGCAGCAATCAGCCCCAGCATTTT
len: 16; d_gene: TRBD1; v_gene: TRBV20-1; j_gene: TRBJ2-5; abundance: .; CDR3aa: CSVRPRDRVFQETQYF; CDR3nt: TGCAGTGTCAGGCCCCGGGACAGGGTTTTTCAAGAGACCCAGTACTTC
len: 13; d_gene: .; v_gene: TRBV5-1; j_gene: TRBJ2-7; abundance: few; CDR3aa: CASSPELALEQYF; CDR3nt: TGCGCCAGCAGCCCTGAGCTAGCGCTCGAGCAGTACTTC
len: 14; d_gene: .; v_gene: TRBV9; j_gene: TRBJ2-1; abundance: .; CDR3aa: CASSGGPSYNEQFF; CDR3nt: TGTGCCAGCAGCGGGGGGCCCTCCTACAATGAGCAGTTCTTC
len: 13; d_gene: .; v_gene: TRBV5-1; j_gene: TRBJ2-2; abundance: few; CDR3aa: CASSLSEAGELFF; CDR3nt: TGCGCCAGCAGCTTGTCCGAGGCCGGGGAGCTGTTTTTT
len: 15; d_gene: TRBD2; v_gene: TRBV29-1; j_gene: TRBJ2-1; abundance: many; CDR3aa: CSVWVGLAHNNEQFF; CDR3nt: TGCAGCGTTTGGGTCGGACTAGCGCATAATAATGAGCAGTTCTTC
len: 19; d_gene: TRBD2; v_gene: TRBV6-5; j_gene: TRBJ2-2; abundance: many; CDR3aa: CASSSAGTSVSWDTGELFF; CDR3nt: TGTGCCAGCAGCTCAGCTGGGACTAGCGTATCCTGGGACACCGGGGAGCTGTTTTTT
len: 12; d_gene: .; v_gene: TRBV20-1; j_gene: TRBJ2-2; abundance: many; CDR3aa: CSAKGNTGELFF; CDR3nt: TGCAGTGCTAAAGGCAACACCGGGGAGCTGTTTTTT
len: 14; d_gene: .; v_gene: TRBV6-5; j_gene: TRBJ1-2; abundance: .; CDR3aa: CASSYSTSTGGYTF; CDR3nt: TGTGCCAGCAGTTACTCTACCTCAACGGGTGGCTACACCTTC
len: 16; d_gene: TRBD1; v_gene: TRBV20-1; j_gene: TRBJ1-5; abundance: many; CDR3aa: CSARAGTGGVNQPQHF; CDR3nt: TGCAGTGCTAGGGCCGGTACAGGGGGAGTCAATCAGCCCCAGCATTTT
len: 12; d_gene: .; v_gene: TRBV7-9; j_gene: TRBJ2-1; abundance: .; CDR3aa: CASSPGGGGQFF; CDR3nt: TGTGCCAGCAGCCCTGGGGGAGGGGGCCAGTTCTTC
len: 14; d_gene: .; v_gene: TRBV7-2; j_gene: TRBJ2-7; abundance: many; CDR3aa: CASSLVLFLYEQYF; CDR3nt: TGTGCCAGCAGCTTAGTCTTATTCCTGTACGAGCAGTACTTC
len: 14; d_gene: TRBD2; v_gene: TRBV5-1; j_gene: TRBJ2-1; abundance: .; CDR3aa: CASYSGGAYNEQFF; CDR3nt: TGCGCCAGCTATAGCGGGGGGGCCTACAATGAGCAGTTCTTC
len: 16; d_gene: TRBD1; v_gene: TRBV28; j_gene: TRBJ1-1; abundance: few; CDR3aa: CASRPAADRENTEAFF; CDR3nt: TGTGCCAGCAGGCCCGCCGCCGACAGGGAGAACACTGAAGCTTTCTTT
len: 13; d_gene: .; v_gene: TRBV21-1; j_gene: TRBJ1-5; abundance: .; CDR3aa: CASSNPPQGAQHF; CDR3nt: TGTGCCAGCAGCAACCCTCCGCAGGGGGCCCAGCATTTT
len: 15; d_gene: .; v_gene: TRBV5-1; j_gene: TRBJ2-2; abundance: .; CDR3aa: CASGDPGQNTGELFF; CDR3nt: TGCGCCAGCGGCGATCCGGGACAGAACACCGGGGAGCTGTTTTTT
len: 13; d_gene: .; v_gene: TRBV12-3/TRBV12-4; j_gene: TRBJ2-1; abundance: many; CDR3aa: CASSLVGNNEQFF; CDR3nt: TGCGCCAGCAGCTTGGTAGGGAACAATGAGCAGTTCTTC
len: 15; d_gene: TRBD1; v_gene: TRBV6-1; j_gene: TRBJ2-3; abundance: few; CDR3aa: CASSADRGFTDTQYF; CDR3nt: TGTGCCAGCAGCGCAGACAGGGGGTTCACAGATACGCAGTATTTT
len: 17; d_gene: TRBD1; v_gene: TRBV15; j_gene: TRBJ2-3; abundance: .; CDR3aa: CATSREADRGLRDTQYF; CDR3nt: TGTGCCACCAGCAGGGAGGCGGACAGGGGGTTGAGAGATACGCAGTATTTT
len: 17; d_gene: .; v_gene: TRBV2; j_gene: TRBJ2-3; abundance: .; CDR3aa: CASRSTWGSPPTDTQYF; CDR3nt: TGTGCCAGCAGATCGACCTGGGGTAGCCCCCCCACAGATACGCAGTATTTT
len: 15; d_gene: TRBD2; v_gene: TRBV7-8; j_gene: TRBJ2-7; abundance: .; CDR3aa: CASSVTSGRPYEQYF; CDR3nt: TGTGCCAGCAGCGTCACTAGCGGGAGGCCTTACGAGCAGTACTTC
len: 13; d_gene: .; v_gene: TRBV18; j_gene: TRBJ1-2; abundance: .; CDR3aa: CASSFRTDYGYTF; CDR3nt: TGTGCCAGCTCATTCCGGACAGACTATGGCTACACCTTC
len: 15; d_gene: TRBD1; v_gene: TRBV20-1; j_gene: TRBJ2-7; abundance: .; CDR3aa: CSANPGTGVTYEQYF; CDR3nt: TGCAGTGCAAACCCCGGGACAGGGGTCACCTACGAGCAGTACTTC
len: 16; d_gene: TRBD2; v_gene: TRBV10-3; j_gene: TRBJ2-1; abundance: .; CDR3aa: CASTRWIAGGGHEQFF; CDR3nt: TGTGCCTCCACGCGATGGATAGCGGGAGGTGGGCATGAGCAGTTCTTC
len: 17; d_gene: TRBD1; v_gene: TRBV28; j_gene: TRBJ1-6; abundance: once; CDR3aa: CASSLGQGRSNNSPLHF; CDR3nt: TGTGCCAGCAGTCTTGGACAGGGTAGATCGAATAATTCACCCCTCCACTTT
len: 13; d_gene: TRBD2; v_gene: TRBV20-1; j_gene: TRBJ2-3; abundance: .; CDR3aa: CSAWRETTDTQYF; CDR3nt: TGCAGTGCTTGGCGGGAGACCACAGATACGCAGTATTTT
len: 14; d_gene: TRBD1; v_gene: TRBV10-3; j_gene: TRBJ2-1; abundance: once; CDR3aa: CAISERQGGNEQFF; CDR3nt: TGTGCCATCAGTGAGAGACAGGGGGGCAATGAGCAGTTCTTC
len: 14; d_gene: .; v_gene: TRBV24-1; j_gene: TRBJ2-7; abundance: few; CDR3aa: CATSGVEGSYEQYF; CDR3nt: TGTGCCACCAGTGGCGTAGAGGGGTCCTACGAGCAGTACTTC
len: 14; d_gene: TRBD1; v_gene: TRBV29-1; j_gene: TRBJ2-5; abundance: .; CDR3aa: CSVAGTEGQETQYF; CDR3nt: TGCAGCGTGGCCGGGACAGAAGGACAAGAGACCCAGTACTTC
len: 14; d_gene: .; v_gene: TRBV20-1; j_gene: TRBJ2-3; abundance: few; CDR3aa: CSASSGWVTDTQYF; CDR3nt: TGCAGTGCTAGTTCGGGTTGGGTCACAGATACGCAGTATTTT
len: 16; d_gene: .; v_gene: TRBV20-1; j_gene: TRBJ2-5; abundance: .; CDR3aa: CSARDPLRDYQETQYF; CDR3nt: TGCAGTGCTAGAGATCCTCTTCGGGACTACCAAGAGACCCAGTACTTC
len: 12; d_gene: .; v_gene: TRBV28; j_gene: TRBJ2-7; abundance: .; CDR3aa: CASSRLTYEQYF; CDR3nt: TGTGCCAGCAGCCGTCTAACTTACGAGCAGTACTTC
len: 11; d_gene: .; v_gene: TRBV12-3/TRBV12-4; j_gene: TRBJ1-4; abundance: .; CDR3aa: CASSLAGTLFF; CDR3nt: TGTGCCAGCAGTTTGGCCGGGACACTGTTTTTT
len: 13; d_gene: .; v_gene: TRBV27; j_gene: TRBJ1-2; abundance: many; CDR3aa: CASRLTGYYGYTF; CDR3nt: TGTGCCAGCCGCTTGACAGGTTACTATGGCTACACCTTC
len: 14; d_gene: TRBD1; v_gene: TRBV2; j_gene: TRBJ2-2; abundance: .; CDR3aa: CASSVGTVTGELFF; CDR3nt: TGTGCCAGCAGTGTCGGGACAGTGACCGGGGAGCTGTTTTTT
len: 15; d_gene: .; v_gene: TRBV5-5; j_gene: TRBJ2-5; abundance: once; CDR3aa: CASSLRQAEQETQYF; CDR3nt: TGTGCCAGCAGCTTGCGCCAAGCGGAGCAAGAGACCCAGTACTTC
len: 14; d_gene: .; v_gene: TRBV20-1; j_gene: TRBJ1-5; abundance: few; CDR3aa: CSAEEDGPNQPQHF; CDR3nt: TGCAGTGCCGAGGAGGACGGACCGAATCAGCCCCAGCATTTT